These T cell receptor beta chains were read from a single sample in a study of T cells in Graves' hyperthyroidism and ophthalmopathy. Each CDR3 protein gets one entry after TCRdb re-called the multiplex PCR reads with MiXCR. The table has a few hundred thousand distinct CDR3 sequences, approximately 14% seen once. The sample consisted of blood. The receptors shown here come from a woman under 30 with Graves' hyperthyroidism that later progressed to Graves' ophthalmopathy. CDR3s include the opening cysteine and the closing phenylalanine or tryptophan. D genes are given only for firm matches. Only some rows state a clone size, as once, few, many or a class for expanded clones.

TRBD2,NA,TRBJ2-3,TRBV6-1,CASSEATSYSGTSGRIRSTDTQYF,TGTGCCAGCAGTGAAGCGACAAGTTATTCCGGGACTAGCGGGAGGATCCGAAGCACAGATACGCAGTATTTT
NA,many,TRBJ1-1,TRBV6-1,CASSERLSPLQGTEAFF,TGTGCCAGCAGTGAACGTCTATCCCCCTTACAGGGCACTGAAGCTTTCTTT
TRBD1,many,TRBJ1-6,TRBV28,CASSDGTGTSSPLHF,TGTGCCAGCAGTGACGGGACAGGCACCTCCTCACCCCTCCACTTT
TRBD2,NA,TRBJ2-1,TRBV7-2,CASSSTSGRSNEQFF,TGTGCCAGCAGCTCGACTAGCGGGAGGAGTAATGAGCAGTTCTTC
TRBD1,many,TRBJ2-7,TRBV28,CASSFRDRDPYEQYF,TGTGCCAGCAGTTTCCGGGACAGGGATCCCTACGAGCAGTACTTC
NA,many,TRBJ2-3,TRBV20-1,CSARGPSTDTQYF,TGCAGTGCTAGGGGGCCCAGCACAGATACGCAGTATTTT
TRBD2,many,TRBJ2-2,TRBV27,CASSGLDSAGELFF,TGTGCCAGCAGCGGACTAGACAGTGCCGGGGAGCTGTTTTTT
TRBD2,many,TRBJ2-7,TRBV27,CASSLWPAGLDEQYF,TGTGCCAGCAGTTTATGGCCAGCGGGACTCGACGAGCAGTACTTC
NA,NA,TRBJ2-5,TRBV28,CASRTRGGPETQYF,TGTGCCAGCAGGACACGTGGGGGGCCAGAGACCCAGTACTTC
NA,many,TRBJ2-7,TRBV11-2,CASSLARDSLYEQYF,TGTGCCAGCAGCTTAGCCCGGGACTCTCTCTACGAGCAGTACTTC
NA,many,TRBJ1-2,TRBV7-8,CASSYSGRTNYGYTF,TGTGCCAGCAGCTACTCGGGAAGAACTAACTATGGCTACACCTTC
NA,once,TRBJ2-7,TRBV28,CASSVVRGGTYEQYF,TGTGCCAGCAGCGTAGTCCGGGGCGGCACCTACGAGCAGTACTTC
TRBD1,many,TRBJ1-4,TRBV28,CASSLTGTVNEKLFF,TGTGCCAGCAGTTTGACCGGGACAGTTAATGAAAAACTGTTTTTT
NA,many,TRBJ2-6,TRBV12-3/TRBV12-4,CASSSLGVFGANVLTF,TGTGCCAGCAGTTCTCTCGGGGTTTTTGGGGCCAACGTCCTGACTTTC
NA,few,TRBJ2-7,TRBV5-6,CASSFAQGSYEQYF,TGTGCCAGCAGCTTTGCTCAGGGGTCCTACGAGCAGTACTTC
TRBD2,many,TRBJ2-3,TRBV10-3,CATSGGGRADTQYF,TGTGCCACCTCTGGAGGCGGGAGGGCCGATACGCAGTATTTT
NA,NA,TRBJ1-5,TRBV20-1,CSAGLDSDQPQHF,TGCAGTGCTGGCCTGGACAGCGATCAGCCCCAGCATTTT
NA,NA,TRBJ2-7,TRBV4-1,CASSPKGGLNYEQYF,TGCGCCAGCAGCCCAAAAGGGGGACTAAACTACGAGCAGTACTTC
TRBD2,NA,TRBJ2-1,TRBV9,CASSLRLAGHPGGEQFF,TGTGCCAGCAGCCTCCGACTAGCGGGACACCCCGGGGGTGAGCAGTTCTTC
NA,few,TRBJ1-1,TRBV5-4,CASSLAGEDTEAFF,TGTGCCAGCAGCTTAGCAGGGGAGGACACTGAAGCTTTCTTT
TRBD1,NA,TRBJ2-7,TRBV5-1,CASSTWTGGGYEQYF,TGCGCCAGCAGCACATGGACAGGGGGCGGCTACGAGCAGTACTTC
TRBD1,many,TRBJ2-3,TRBV28,CASDRGADTQYF,TGTGCCAGTGACAGGGGAGCAGATACGCAGTATTTT
TRBD2,many,TRBJ2-1,TRBV7-2,CASSLVGGTSYNEQFF,TGTGCCAGCAGCTTGGTCGGGGGGACCTCCTACAATGAGCAGTTCTTC
NA,many,TRBJ1-1,TRBV27,CASSFLGENTEAFF,TGTGCCAGCAGTTTTTTGGGGGAGAACACTGAAGCTTTCTTT
NA,few,TRBJ2-5,TRBV28,CASSFLQGTQETQYF,TGTGCCAGCAGTTTTCTTCAGGGGACCCAAGAGACCCAGTACTTC
NA,many,TRBJ2-5,TRBV2,CASTRGSGEQETQYF,TGTGCCAGCACTAGAGGTTCGGGGGAACAAGAGACCCAGTACTTC
TRBD1,few,TRBJ2-3,TRBV12-3/TRBV12-4,CASSPQDRGSDTQYF,TGTGCCAGCAGCCCCCAAGACAGGGGGTCAGATACGCAGTATTTT
NA,NA,TRBJ2-3,TRBV12-3/TRBV12-4,CASSLRATTDTQYF,TGTGCCAGCAGTTTAAGGGCTACCACAGATACGCAGTATTTT
TRBD2,NA,TRBJ2-2,TRBV3-1,CASSQPPGLAGVVGSGGLFF,TGTGCCAGCAGCCAACCCCCGGGACTAGCGGGAGTGGTCGGTTCCGGGGGGCTGTTTTTT
NA,NA,TRBJ2-1,TRBV7-2,CASSLDWGPAKLYNEQFF,TGTGCCAGCAGCTTAGATTGGGGGCCGGCCAAGTTGTACAATGAGCAGTTCTTC
NA,many,TRBJ2-2,TRBV2,CASSEPRGRNTGELFF,TGTGCCAGCAGTGAACCCCGGGGGAGGAACACCGGGGAGCTGTTTTTT
TRBD2,many,TRBJ2-3,TRBV5-1,CASSEASGIADTQYF,TGCGCCAGCAGCGAGGCTAGCGGGATAGCAGATACGCAGTATTTT
NA,many,TRBJ1-5,TRBV28,CASSWEGSNQPQHF,TGTGCCAGCAGTTGGGAAGGGAGCAATCAGCCCCAGCATTTT
NA,many,TRBJ2-3,TRBV7-2,CASSLQVGATDTQYF,TGTGCCAGCAGCTTACAAGTAGGGGCCACAGATACGCAGTATTTT
NA,many,TRBJ1-5,TRBV20-1,CSALEREHQHF,TGCAGTGCCCTAGAGCGGGAGCACCAGCATTTT
NA,many,TRBJ2-4,TRBV27,CASSPAAGPKNIQYF,TGTGCCAGCAGTCCAGCTGCGGGGCCCAAAAACATTCAGTACTTC
NA,many,TRBJ1-2,TRBV2,CASREGTGPNYGYTF,TGTGCCAGCAGGGAAGGAACCGGGCCTAACTATGGCTACACCTTC
TRBD1,many,TRBJ2-1,TRBV28,CASSLLIRGRQFF,TGTGCCAGCAGTTTACTTATTAGGGGGCGGCAGTTCTTC
NA,NA,TRBJ2-3,TRBV13,CACSSGTDTQYF,TGTGCCTGCAGCTCAGGTACAGATACGCAGTATTTT
TRBD2,NA,TRBJ2-3,TRBV6-2/TRBV6-3,CASSYSIEAGGRADTQYF,TGTGCCAGCAGTTACTCGATCGAGGCGGGAGGGAGGGCAGATACGCAGTATTTT
NA,once,TRBJ2-7,TRBV20-1,CSASGTDSYEQYF,TGCAGTGCTAGCGGCACTGATTCCTACGAGCAGTACTTC
TRBD1,few,TRBJ2-1,TRBV12-3/TRBV12-4,CASSPRTGGSEQFF,TGTGCCAGCAGCCCGAGGACAGGGGGTAGTGAGCAGTTCTTC
TRBD1,NA,TRBJ2-2,TRBV9,CASKIGQGNTGELFF,TGTGCCAGCAAAATTGGACAGGGAAACACCGGGGAGCTGTTTTTT
NA,many,TRBJ2-5,TRBV30,CAWSALGETQYF,TGTGCCTGGAGCGCCCTGGGGGAGACCCAGTACTTC
TRBD1,NA,TRBJ2-1,TRBV2,CASRRDRGSYSEQFF,TGTGCCAGCAGGAGGGACAGGGGCTCCTACAGTGAGCAGTTCTTC
TRBD1,NA,TRBJ2-1,TRBV9,CASSTPDRDNEQFF,TGTGCCAGCAGCACCCCGGACAGGGACAATGAGCAGTTCTTC